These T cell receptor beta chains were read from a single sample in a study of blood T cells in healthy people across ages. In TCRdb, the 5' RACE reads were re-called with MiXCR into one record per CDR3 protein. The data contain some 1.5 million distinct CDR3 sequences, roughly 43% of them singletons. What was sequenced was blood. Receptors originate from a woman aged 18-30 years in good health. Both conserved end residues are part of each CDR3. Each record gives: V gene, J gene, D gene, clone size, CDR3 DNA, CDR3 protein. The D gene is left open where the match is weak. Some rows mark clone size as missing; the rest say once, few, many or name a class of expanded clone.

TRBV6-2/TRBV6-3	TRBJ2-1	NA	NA	TGTGCCGGGAGGCGGGACTCCTACAATGAGCAGTTCTTC	CAGRRDSYNEQFF
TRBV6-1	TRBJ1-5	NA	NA	TGTGCCAGCAGTGAAGTTGGACCGGTAGGGCCCCAGCATTTT	CASSEVGPVGPQHF
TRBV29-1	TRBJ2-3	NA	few	TGCAGCGTTGAAGAGAGCCAGGGGGAGGGCACAGATACGCAGTATTTT	CSVEESQGEGTDTQYF
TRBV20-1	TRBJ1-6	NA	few	TGCAGTGCTTTTCGGGGGAATAATTCACCCCTCCACTTT	CSAFRGNNSPLHF
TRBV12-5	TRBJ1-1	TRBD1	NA	TGTGCTAGTGGTTTGGGACAGGGGAGCACTGAAGCTTTCTTT	CASGLGQGSTEAFF
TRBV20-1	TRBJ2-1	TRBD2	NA	TGCAGTGCCAAGGATACTAGCGGGTTACCCTACAATGAGCAGTTCTTC	CSAKDTSGLPYNEQFF
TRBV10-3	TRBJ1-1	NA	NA	TGTGCCATCAGTGGAGTAGGGAACGCTGAAGCTTTCTTT	CAISGVGNAEAFF
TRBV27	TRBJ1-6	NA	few	TGTGCCAGCAGTTTTTCGGGACTTAGTAATTCACCCCTCCACTTT	CASSFSGLSNSPLHF
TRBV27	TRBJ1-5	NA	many	TGTGCCAGCAATAGTCTGGGGATCAATCAGCCCCAGCATTTT	CASNSLGINQPQHF
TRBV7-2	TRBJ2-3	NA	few	TGTGCCAGCAGCTCCGGGTTGGGACGCACAGATACGCAGTATTTT	CASSSGLGRTDTQYF
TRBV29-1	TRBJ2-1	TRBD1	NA	TGCAGCGCCCAAGAACCGGGACAGGCCTACAATGAGCAGTTCTTC	CSAQEPGQAYNEQFF
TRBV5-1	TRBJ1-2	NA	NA	TGCGCCAGCAGCTTGGGGACCGAAGGATATGGCTACACCTTC	CASSLGTEGYGYTF
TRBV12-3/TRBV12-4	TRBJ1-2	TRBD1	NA	TGTGCCAGCAGTTTGGGGACAGGGCCCTATGGCTACACCTTC	CASSLGTGPYGYTF
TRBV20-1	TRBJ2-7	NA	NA	TGCAGTGCTAGGAGGAATGAGCAGTACTTC	CSARRNEQYF
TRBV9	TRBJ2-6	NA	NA	TGTGCCAGCAGCGTATCGAACTCTGGGGTCAACGTCCTGACTTTC	CASSVSNSGVNVLTF
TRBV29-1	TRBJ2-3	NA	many	TGCAGCGTTGAAAAGGGGTTGTTGCCAGATACGCAGTATTTT	CSVEKGLLPDTQYF
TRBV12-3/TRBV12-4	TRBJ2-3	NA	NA	TGTGCCAGCAGCCCTATTCATAGACGGGAGAGAACAGATACGCAGTATTTT	CASSPIHRRERTDTQYF
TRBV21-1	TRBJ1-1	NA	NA	TGTGCCAGCAGCAAAGCGGCAGGAACGAACACTGAAGCTTTCTTT	CASSKAAGTNTEAFF
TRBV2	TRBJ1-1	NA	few	TGTGCCAGTATACAAACCATGAACACTGAAGCTTTCTTT	CASIQTMNTEAFF
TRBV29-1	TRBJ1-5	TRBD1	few	TGCACCGTGGGGACAGGGAGGGAAAGCAATCAGCCCCAGCATTTT	CTVGTGRESNQPQHF
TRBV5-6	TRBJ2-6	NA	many	TGTGCCAGCAGCTTCGTGTCGGCGGGTGGGGCCAACGTCCTGACTTTC	CASSFVSAGGANVLTF
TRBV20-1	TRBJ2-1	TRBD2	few	TGCAGTGCTATGGGGACTAGCGGGATGGGGTACAATGAGCAGTTCTTC	CSAMGTSGMGYNEQFF
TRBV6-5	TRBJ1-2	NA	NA	TGTGCCAGCACCCAATCGATGGGTTTTTTGGGCTGCACCTTC	CASTQSMGFLGCTF